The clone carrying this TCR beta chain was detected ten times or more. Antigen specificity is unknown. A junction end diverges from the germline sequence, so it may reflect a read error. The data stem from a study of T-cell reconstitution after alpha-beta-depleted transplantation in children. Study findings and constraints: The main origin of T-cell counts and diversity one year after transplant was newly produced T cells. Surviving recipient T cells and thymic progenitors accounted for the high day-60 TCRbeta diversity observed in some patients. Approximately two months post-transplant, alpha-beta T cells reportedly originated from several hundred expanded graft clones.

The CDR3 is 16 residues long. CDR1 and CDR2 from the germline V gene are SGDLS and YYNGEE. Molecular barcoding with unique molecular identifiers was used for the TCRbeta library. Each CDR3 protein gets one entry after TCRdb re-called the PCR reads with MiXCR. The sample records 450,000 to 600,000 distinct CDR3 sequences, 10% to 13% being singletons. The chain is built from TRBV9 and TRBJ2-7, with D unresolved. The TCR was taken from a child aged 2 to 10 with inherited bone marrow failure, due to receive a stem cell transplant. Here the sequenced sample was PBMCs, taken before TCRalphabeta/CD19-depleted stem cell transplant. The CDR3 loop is CASSPHRTATLYEHYF. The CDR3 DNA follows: TGTGCCAGCAGCCCCCACCGGACGGCAACCCTCTACGAGCATTACTTC.